This T cell receptor (beta chain) emerged from a study of Graves' ophthalmopathy and Graves' hyperthyroidism. In the case of this clonotype: Its antigen is as yet unknown.

General observations from the study: Ophthalmopathy progression predictions by the model showed 72.22% specificity and 70.59% sensitivity.

As the template, RNA transcripts were used to amplify TCR beta CDR3 regions. HTBI primers were employed in first-round RT-PCR, then a second-round multiplex PCR followed. TCRdb recomputed calls from the multiplex PCR reads with MiXCR, one row per CDR3 protein. The sample has hundreds of thousands of distinct CDR3 sequences; about 38% are singletons. Diagnosis was based on clinical symptoms, serum thyroxine, TRAb, thyroid ultrasound and orbital computed tomography. As the starting material, roughly 9.8 ml of fresh peripheral blood yielded the PBMCs. Sample: peripheral blood. The receptor comes from an adult man with Graves' ophthalmopathy.

CDR3 sequence (DNA): TGTGCCAGCAGCCGAGGGTACCAAGAGACCCAGCATTTT. Translating gives CASSRGYQETQHF. V usage is TRBV7-9 and J usage is TRBJ1-5, with D unclear. Germline-derived CDR1 and CDR2 are SEHNR and FQNEAQ (reference sequence). The CDR3 covers 13 residues. Trimming took 5 bases from V and 11 from J, leaving 16 bases between them.